The T cell receptor (beta chain) under discussion was sequenced for a study of cytomegalovirus exposure and HLA in healthy donors. At the level of the study: An analysis done earlier identified almost 120 million unique TCR beta sequences from about 179 million T cells. There were roughly 80 million unique TCRs (from HLA-typed donors) in an early data release. Across about 400 genotyped donors, 81% landed in the Caucasian-associated ancestry cluster.

The PCR ran on 60 Vbeta and 13 Jbeta primers. Some clones are missing from TCRdb's copy, which holds only in-frame ones; the method was immunoSEQ multiplex PCR. Seen here are 230,000 or so clones, around 90% observed once, and the top ten hold approximately 1.5%. Germline lookup yields CDR1 WSHSY and CDR2 SAAADI. V lost 3 bases to trimming and J lost 0 bases, with 12 bases between them. This CDR3 comprises 15 residues. This clone was found once. The TCR was taken from a girl under 10 years old in good health and CMV-seronegative. Material for sequencing was PBMCs. The gene calls are TRBV10-2 and TRBJ2-7, with D possibly being TRBD1 (6 bases). CDR3 nucleotide sequence: TGCGCCAGCAGTGACTCACTGGACAGCTCCTACGAGCAGTACTTC. This translates into CASSDSLDSSYEQYF.